This TCR beta chain appears in the sequencing data of a study of patients and donors after allogeneic stem cell transplantation. Using its own MiXCR run on the RT-PCR reads, TCRdb lists one record per CDR3 protein. The sample gives approximately 170,000 distinct CDR3 sequences, over 25% of which show up once; approximately 3% is in the top ten. With 5 bases clipped from V and 5 bases from J, the junction kept 10 bases outside the gene matches. The CDR3 has 14 residues. CDR1 and CDR2 from the germline V gene are DFQATT and SNEGSKA (reference sequence). The rearrangement joins TRBV20-1 to TRBJ2-7; 9 nucleotides agree with TRBD1. This clonotype was sampled from a human donor who was either an allogeneic HSCT recipient or a stem cell or donor lymphocyte infusion donor (not recorded which). It is not recorded whose cells these are; they may come from a transplant donor. Sequencing was carried out using blood, either unsorted or a sorted T cell fraction (not recorded which). CDR3 sequence (DNA): TGCAGTGCTCGTTTAGGGACAGGGTCCGACGAGCAGTACTTC. Amino acids: CSARLGTGSDEQYF.